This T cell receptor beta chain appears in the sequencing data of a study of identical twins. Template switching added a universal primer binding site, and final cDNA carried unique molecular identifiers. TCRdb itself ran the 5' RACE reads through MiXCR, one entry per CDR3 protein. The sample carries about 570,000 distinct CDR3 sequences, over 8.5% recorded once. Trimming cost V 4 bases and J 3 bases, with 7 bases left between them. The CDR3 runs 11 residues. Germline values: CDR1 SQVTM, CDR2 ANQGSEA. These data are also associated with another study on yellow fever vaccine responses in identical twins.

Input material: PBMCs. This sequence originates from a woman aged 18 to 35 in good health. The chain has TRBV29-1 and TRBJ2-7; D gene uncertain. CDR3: CSVVANYEQYF. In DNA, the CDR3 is TGCAGCGTTGTGGCAAACTACGAGCAGTACTTC.